Sequencing of this TCR beta chain was carried out in a study of T cell changes during pregnancy in multiple sclerosis. The J segment lost 7 bases and the V segment lost 7 bases, leaving 5 bases of the junction unmatched. From germline, CDR1 is SGDLS and CDR2 YYNGEE. The CDR3 is 11 residues long. Profiling relied on immunoSEQ multiplex PCR, and the TCRdb table lists in-frame clones only, not all of them. Among 95,000 to 100,000 clones, 90% to 95% were seen once, and the ten largest hold about 2%. The TCR comes from a female donor in good health, enrolled as a control in a pregnancy study. The rearrangement uses TRBV9 and TRBJ2-7; 7 bases line up with TRBD1. The sequencing used peripheral blood, collected after pregnancy. The CDR3 sequence is CASGTVREQYF. DNA of the CDR3: TGTGCCAGCGGGACAGTGAGGGAGCAGTACTTC.